This section outlines one TCR beta chain sequence together with its context. The antigen remains undetermined. MiXCR was run by TCRdb on the reads, yielding one entry per CDR3 protein. Of about 770,000 distinct CDR3 sequences listed, approximately 32% are singletons. The trim removed 4 bases at V and 4 bases at J, leaving 5 bases unmatched. Germline-derived CDR1 and CDR2 are MNHEY and SVGAGI. This CDR3 spans 14 amino acids. These data are taken from a study of T cell repertoires in cytomegalovirus infection. Study at large: Epitope selection comprised recently identified HLA-C-restricted CMV epitopes and well-studied HLA-B-restricted CMV epitopes. Shared public TCR beta signatures pointed to both CMV infection and a matching HLA type. Findings and limits, study-wide: It was HLA-C-restricted CMV-specific TCR beta clonotypes that dominated the response ex vivo. Public TCR beta family frequency separated CMV-and-HLA carriers, including in an independent cohort.

The chain couples TRBV6-5 to TRBJ1-1, with TRBD1 identical over 8 bases. This clonotype was sampled from a human donor in good health (CMV status not recorded). Some clones in this sample may be carry-over from other donors' samples. Sequencing was performed on cultured CD8+ T cells from PBMCs, taken from culture after CMV antigen stimulation. The CDR3 region is CASSFNRGFTEAFF. DNA for the CDR3: TGTGCCAGCAGTTTTAACAGGGGGTTCACTGAAGCTTTCTTT.